The entry below describes one T cell receptor (beta chain). Naive CD8 cells lacked CD45RO, underwent positive selection for CCR7 and left out terminally differentiated effector memory CD45RA+ cells. This specimen comes from a study of shared clonotypes between healthy human individuals. Data came from immunoSEQ multiplex PCR; TCRdb stores just in-frame clones and leaves some out. Altogether some 2,100,000 clones are present, roughly 91% being singletons, with the ten largest covering around 1.7%. Unmatched junction bases numbered 7, after V lost 3 bases and J lost 3 bases. Germline V CDR1 and CDR2: SGHAT, FQNNGV. The CDR3 runs to 16 residues.

Sequenced sample: naive CD8+ T cells from PBMCs. The chain joins TRBV11-2 to TRBJ2-1; the match to TRBD2 covers 8 bases. The receptor was isolated from a young man in good health. Some clones in this sample may be carry-over from other donors' samples. The CDR3 DNA follows: TGTGCCAGCAGCTTTGGTGTTAGCGGGGTCTACAATGAGCAGTTCTTC. The encoded protein is CASSFGVSGVYNEQFF. Supplemented by reference TRBV11-2 and TRBJ2-1, the full variable domain reads EAGVAQSPRYKIIEKRQSVAFWCNPISGHATLYWYQQILGQGPKLLIQFQNNGVVDDSQLPKDRFSAERLKGVDSTLKIQPAKLEDSAVYLCASSFGVSGVYNEQFFGPGTRLTVL.